Shown below are 15 T cell receptor beta chains from a single sample sequenced in a study of blood T cells in healthy people across ages. Then a second PCR, running about 7 to 11 cycles, was carried out with a sample-barcoded 5' primer and a J-beta primer mix. Each CDR3 protein gets one entry after TCRdb re-called the 5' RACE reads with MiXCR. The data show about 830,000 distinct CDR3 sequences, with about 62% seen just once and around 30% held by the top ten. Sequenced sample: blood. The receptors were sampled from a man aged 25-40 years in good health.

The chain employs TRBV5-1 and TRBJ2-4; D might be TRBD1 or TRBD2, each matching 5 bases. Germline loops: CDR1 SGHRS, CDR2 YFSETQ. The ends were cut back, 4 bases at V and 13 bases at J, with 21 bases in the middle. The length of the CDR3 is 14 residues. The CDR3 coding sequence is TGCGCCAGCAGCGTCCGGGACCAGACCTACGGGCAGTACTTC. As protein: CASSVRDQTYGQYF.

This clonotype has just a few counts. V usage is TRBV14 and J usage is TRBJ2-3; D might be TRBD2 (5 bases). CDR3 length: 14 amino acids. Germline V CDR1 and CDR2: SGHDN, FVKESK. V shed 0 bases and J shed 1 base, with 5 bases lying between them. As DNA, the CDR3 is TGTGCCAGCAGCCAAGATAGCGGCACAGATACGCAGTATTTT. Translation gives CASSQDSGTDTQYF.

The rearrangement uses TRBV11-1 and TRBJ2-7, with 11 nucleotides matching TRBD2. This CDR3 comprises 22 residues. After removal of 5 bases from V and 6 bases from J, the junction contained 30 bases not matched to a gene. Germline V gene lookup returns CDR1 SGHAT and CDR2 FQDESV (reference sequence). The CDR3 coding sequence is TGTGCCAGCAGCCCTGGGACCCCGTTTCTTTTGCTAGCGGGGGGCGAATGGGGCGAGCAGTACTTC. Protein: CASSPGTPFLLLAGGEWGEQYF.

The chain recombines TRBV28 with TRBJ2-6, with 7 positions matching TRBD1. The V gene end was trimmed by 11 bases and the J gene end by 8 bases; junction bases not matched to a gene: 21. This CDR3 contains 17 residues. Per the germline V gene, CDR1 is MDHEN and CDR2 is SYDVKM. The CDR3 DNA is TGTGCCTCTGATAGGAGCTCATCCCCAAGGGGGCCCAACGTCCTGACTTTC. Its translation is CASDRSSSPRGPNVLTF.

This sequence joins TRBV4-3 and TRBJ2-1, with D tentatively TRBD1 or TRBD2 (5 bases each). V dropped 0 bases and J dropped 5 bases, with 14 bases sitting between them. This CDR3 contains 16 residues. In germline, CDR1 is LGHNA, CDR2 YSLEER. The CDR3: CASSQDTGPEDNEQFF. In DNA, the CDR3 is TGCGCCAGCAGCCAAGATACAGGCCCGGAGGACAATGAGCAGTTCTTC.

This chain uses TRBV9 with TRBJ1-6; D possibly corresponds to TRBD1 (5 bases). The germline V and J ends were trimmed by 0 bases and 0 bases, with 13 bases remaining between them. CDR1 SGDLS and CDR2 YYNGEE come from the germline V gene. The CDR3 length is 18 residues. In DNA form, the CDR3 reads TGTGCCAGCAGCGTAGACCAGGGAAGTAGCTCCTATAATTCACCCCTCCACTTT. Translation gives CASSVDQGSSSYNSPLHF. Full variable domain (missing parts from reference TRBV9 and TRBJ1-6): DSGVTQTPKHLITATGQRVTLRCSPRSGDLSVYWYQQSLDQGLQFLIQYYNGEERAKGNILERFSAQQFPDLHSELNLSSLELGDSALYFCASSVDQGSSSYNSPLHFGNGTRLTVT.

This clonotype turned up a few times. The rearrangement uses TRBV4-2 and TRBJ2-1, with D tentatively TRBD2 (5 bases). Trimming pared 1 base from V and 4 bases from J, leaving 11 bases between. The CDR3 sequence is 15 residues long. Germline lookup yields CDR1 LGHNA and CDR2 YNFKEQ. The CDR3 here is CASSQGETSYNEQFF. CDR3 nucleotides: TGTGCCAGCAGCCAAGGGGAGACTTCTTACAATGAGCAGTTCTTC.

The chain uses TRBV27 and TRBJ1-1; 7 bases match TRBD1. The V and J ends lost 3 bases and 0 bases, in that order; junction bases with no gene match: 4. Germline CDR1 and CDR2: MNHEY and SMNVEV (reference sequence). This CDR3 has 15 amino acids. The CDR3 region is CASSFVGQMNTEAFF. DNA of the CDR3: TGTGCCAGCAGTTTTGTGGGACAGATGAACACTGAAGCTTTCTTT.

The rearrangement joins TRBV15 to TRBJ2-1; 12 bases line up with TRBD2. V was clipped by 0 bases and J by 7 bases; unmatched bases: 10. The CDR3 totals 18 residues. Germline V gene data show CDR1 as LNHNV and CDR2 as YYDKDF (reference sequence). The CDR3 loop reads CATSRDLALAGGKNEQFF. The CDR3 region has the DNA TGTGCCACCAGCAGAGATCTGGCACTAGCGGGGGGTAAGAATGAGCAGTTCTTC.

This clonotype showed up just a few times. The chain employs TRBV7-8 and TRBJ1-6, with 8 bases that match TRBD1. Germline CDR1 SGHVS, CDR2 FQNEAQ. The CDR3 sequence is 16 residues long. The V segment lost 4 bases and the J segment 6 bases; nucleotides outside the gene matches: 8. The CDR3 region is CASSSTQGGLNSPLHF. In DNA, the CDR3 is TGTGCCAGCAGCTCCACACAGGGGGGGCTTAATTCACCCCTCCACTTT.

This clonotype was seen only once. The chain uses TRBV4-2 and TRBJ2-3; 9 nucleotides align to TRBD2. Germline values: CDR1 LGHNA, CDR2 YNFKEQ. V was pared by 0 bases and J by 4 bases, with 14 bases of the junction left unmatched. This CDR3 is 19 amino acids long. In DNA form, the CDR3 reads TGTGCCAGCAGCCAAGACTCGTTAGCGGGAGTGGGGAGATCAGATACGCAGTATTTT. It encodes CASSQDSLAGVGRSDTQYF.

The chain uses TRBV2 and TRBJ1-5; 7 positions match TRBD1. J lost 9 bases, V lost 6 bases, and 14 bases had no gene match. This CDR3 has 15 amino acids. CDR1 is SNHLY, CDR2 FYNNEI, per germline. This chain's CDR3 is CASRSRDSPDRPQHF. The DNA of the CDR3 is TGTGCCAGCAGAAGCCGGGACAGCCCGGATCGGCCCCAGCATTTT.

This clonotype occurred a few times. This chain uses TRBV7-8 with TRBJ1-2; 8 bases align to TRBD1. V lost 5 bases and J lost 4; bases outside the gene matches: 6. Germline V gene sequence: CDR1 SGHVS, CDR2 FQNEAQ. This CDR3 comprises 14 residues. The CDR3 is CASSRGDRTYGYTF. The CDR3 DNA is TGTGCCAGCAGCCGAGGGGACAGGACCTATGGCTACACCTTC.

This clonotype was picked up a small number of times. This sequence joins TRBV7-2 and TRBJ2-3; D perhaps matches TRBD2 (5 bases). The ends were cut back, 5 bases at V and 1 base at J, with 13 bases in the middle. Looked up from germline, CDR1 is SGHTA and CDR2 is FQGNSA. The length of the CDR3 is 15 residues. CDR3 nucleotides: TGTGCCAGCAGCCCCGTGTGGGGAGGCACAGATACGCAGTATTTT. Translated, it gives CASSPVWGGTDTQYF.

This clonotype showed up many times. The V gene is TRBV29-1, the J gene TRBJ1-2, with D uncertain. Per the germline V gene, CDR1 is SQVTM and CDR2 is ANQGSEA. The V and J ends lost 7 bases and 13 bases respectively, with 10 bases between them. The CDR3 extends over 8 amino acids. The CDR3 here is CSASPGTF. The DNA for the CDR3 is TGCAGCGCCTCCCCCGGCACCTTC.